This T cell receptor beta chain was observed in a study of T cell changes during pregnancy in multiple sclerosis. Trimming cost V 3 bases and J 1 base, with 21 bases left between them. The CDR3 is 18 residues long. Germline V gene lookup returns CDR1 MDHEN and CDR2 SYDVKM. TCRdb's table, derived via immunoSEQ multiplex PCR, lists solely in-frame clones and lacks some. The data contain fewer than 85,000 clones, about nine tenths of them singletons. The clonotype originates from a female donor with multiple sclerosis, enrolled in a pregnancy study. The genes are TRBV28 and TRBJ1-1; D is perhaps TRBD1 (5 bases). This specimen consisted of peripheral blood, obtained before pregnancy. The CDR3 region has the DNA TGTGCCAGCAGTTTCCCCAGGGACTTCCGGCCTCCGAACACTGAAGCTTTCTTT. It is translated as CASSFPRDFRPPNTEAFF.